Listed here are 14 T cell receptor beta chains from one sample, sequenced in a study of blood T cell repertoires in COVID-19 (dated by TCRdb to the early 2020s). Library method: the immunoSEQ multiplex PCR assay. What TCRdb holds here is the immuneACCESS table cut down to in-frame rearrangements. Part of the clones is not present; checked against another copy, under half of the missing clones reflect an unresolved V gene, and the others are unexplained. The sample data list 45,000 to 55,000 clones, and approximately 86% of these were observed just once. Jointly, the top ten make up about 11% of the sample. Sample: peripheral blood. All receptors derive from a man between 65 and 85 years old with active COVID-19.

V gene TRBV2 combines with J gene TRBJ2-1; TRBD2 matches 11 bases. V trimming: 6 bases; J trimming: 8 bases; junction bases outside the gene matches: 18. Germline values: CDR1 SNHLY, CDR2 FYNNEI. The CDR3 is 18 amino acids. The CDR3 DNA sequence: TGTGCCAGCAGCCTCCAGAGGCCTAGCGGGGGGCTGGGGGATGAGCAGTTCTTC. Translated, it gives CASSLQRPSGGLGDEQFF. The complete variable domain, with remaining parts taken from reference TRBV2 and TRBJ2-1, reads EPEVTQTPSHQVTQMGQEVILRCVPISNHLYFYWYRQILGQKVEFLVSFYNNEISEKSEIFDDQFSVERPDGSNFTLKIRSTKLEDSAMYFCASSLQRPSGGLGDEQFFGPGTRLTVL.

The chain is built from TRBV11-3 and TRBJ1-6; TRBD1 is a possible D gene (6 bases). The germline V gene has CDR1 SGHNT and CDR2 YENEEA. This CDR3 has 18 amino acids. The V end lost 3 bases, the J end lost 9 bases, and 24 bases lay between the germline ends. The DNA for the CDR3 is TGTGCCAGCAGCTTCCAGTCCGTAGCTAACAACAGGGCTTCACCCCTCCACTTT. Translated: CASSFQSVANNRASPLHF. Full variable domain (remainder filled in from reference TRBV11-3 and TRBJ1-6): EAGVVQSPRYKIIEKKQPVAFWCNPISGHNTLYWYLQNLGQGPELLIRYENEEAVDDSQLPKDRFSAERLKGVDSTLKIQPAELGDSAVYLCASSFQSVANNRASPLHFGNGTRLTVT.

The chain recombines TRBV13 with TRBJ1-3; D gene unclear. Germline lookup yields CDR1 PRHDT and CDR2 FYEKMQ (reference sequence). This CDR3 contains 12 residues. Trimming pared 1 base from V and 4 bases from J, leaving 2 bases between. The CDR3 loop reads CASSLVGNTIYF. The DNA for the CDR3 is TGTGCCAGCAGCTTAGTAGGAAACACCATATATTTT.

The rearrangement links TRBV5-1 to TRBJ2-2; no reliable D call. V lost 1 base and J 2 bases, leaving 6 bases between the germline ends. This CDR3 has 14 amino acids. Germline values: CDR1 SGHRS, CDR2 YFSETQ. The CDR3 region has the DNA TGCGCCAGCAGCTTGAGAGGTAACACCGGGGAGCTGTTTTTT. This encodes CASSLRGNTGELFF.

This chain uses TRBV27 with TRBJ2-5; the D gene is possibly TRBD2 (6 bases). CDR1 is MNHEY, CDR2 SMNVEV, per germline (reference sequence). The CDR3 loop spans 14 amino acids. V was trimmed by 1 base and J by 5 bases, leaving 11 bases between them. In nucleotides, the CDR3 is TGTGCCAGCAGTTTATTTGAAGGGAGGGAGACCCAGTACTTC. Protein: CASSLFEGRETQYF.

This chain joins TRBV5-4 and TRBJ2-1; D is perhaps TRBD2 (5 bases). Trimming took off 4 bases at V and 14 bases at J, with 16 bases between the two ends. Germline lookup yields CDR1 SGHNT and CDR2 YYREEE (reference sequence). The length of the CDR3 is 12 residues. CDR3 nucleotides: TGTGCCAGCAGCGCCCCGGGATCGAGAGAGTTCTTC. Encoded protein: CASSAPGSREFF.

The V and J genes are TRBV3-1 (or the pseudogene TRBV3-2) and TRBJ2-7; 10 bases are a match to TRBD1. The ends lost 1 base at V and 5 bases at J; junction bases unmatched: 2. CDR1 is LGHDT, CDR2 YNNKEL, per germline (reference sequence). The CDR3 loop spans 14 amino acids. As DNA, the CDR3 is TGTGCCAGCAGCCAAGCGACAGGGGGCAACGAGCAGTACTTC. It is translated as CASSQATGGNEQYF.

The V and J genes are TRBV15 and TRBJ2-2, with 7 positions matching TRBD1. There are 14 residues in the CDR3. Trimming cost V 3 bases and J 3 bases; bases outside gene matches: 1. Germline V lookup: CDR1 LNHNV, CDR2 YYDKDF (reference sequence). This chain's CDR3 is CATSRGTDTGELFF. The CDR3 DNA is TGTGCCACCAGCAGGGGGACAGACACCGGGGAGCTGTTTTTT.

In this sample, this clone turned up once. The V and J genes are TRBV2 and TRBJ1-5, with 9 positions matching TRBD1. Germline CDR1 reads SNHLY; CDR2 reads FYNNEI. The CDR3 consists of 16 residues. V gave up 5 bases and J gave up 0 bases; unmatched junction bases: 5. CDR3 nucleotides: TGTGCCAGCAGTCCCCGGGACAGGGTTAGCAATCAGCCCCAGCATTTT. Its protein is CASSPRDRVSNQPQHF.

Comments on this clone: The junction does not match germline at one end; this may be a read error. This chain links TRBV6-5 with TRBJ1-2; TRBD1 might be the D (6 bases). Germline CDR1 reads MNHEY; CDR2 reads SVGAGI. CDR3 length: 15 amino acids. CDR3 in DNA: TGTGCCAGCAGCTACTCTGGGACACAAACTTATGGCTACACCTTC. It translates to CASSYSGTQTYGYTF.

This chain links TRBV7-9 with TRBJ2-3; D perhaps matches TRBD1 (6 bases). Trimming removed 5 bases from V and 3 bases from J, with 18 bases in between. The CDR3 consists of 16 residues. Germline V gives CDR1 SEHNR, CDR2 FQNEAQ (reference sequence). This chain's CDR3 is CASSIDTGWSTDTQYF. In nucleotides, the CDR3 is TGTGCCAGCAGCATCGATACAGGGTGGAGTACAGATACGCAGTATTTT.

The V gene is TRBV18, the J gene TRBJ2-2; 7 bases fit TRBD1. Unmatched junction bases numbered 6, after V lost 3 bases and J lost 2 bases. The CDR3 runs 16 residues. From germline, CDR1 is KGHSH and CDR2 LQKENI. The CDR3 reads CASSPPGQINTGELFF. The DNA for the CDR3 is TGTGCCAGCTCACCCCCGGGACAGATAAACACCGGGGAGCTGTTTTTT.

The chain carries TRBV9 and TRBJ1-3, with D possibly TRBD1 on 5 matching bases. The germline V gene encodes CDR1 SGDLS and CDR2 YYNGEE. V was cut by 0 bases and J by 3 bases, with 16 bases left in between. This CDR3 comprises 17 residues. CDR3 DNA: TGTGCCAGCAGCGTAGAGGGCCACAGGTGGAGTGGAAACACCATATATTTT. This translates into CASSVEGHRWSGNTIYF.

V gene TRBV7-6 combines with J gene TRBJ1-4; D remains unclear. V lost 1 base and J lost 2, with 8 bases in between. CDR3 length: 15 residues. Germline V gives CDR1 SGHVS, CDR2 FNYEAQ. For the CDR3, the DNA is TGTGCCAGCAGCTTAGTCTCAGATACTAATGAAAAACTGTTTTTT. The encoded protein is CASSLVSDTNEKLFF. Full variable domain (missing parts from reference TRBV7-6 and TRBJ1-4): GAGVSQSPRYKVTKRGQDVALRCDPISGHVSLYWYRQALGQGPEFLTYFNYEAQQDKSGLPNDRFSAERPEGSISTLTIQRTEQRDSAMYRCASSLVSDTNEKLFFGSGTQLSVL.